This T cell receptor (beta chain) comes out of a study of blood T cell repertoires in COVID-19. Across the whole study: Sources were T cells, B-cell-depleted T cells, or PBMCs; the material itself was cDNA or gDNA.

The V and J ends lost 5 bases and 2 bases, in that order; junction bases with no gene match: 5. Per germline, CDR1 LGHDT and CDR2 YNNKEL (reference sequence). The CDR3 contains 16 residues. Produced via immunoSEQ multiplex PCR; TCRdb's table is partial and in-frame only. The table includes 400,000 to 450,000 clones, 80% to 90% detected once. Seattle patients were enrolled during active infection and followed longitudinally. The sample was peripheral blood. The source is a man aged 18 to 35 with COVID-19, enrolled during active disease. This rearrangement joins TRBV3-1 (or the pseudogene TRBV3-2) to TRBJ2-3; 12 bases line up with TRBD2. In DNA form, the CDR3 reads TGTGCCAGCAGCTTTGGACTAGCGGGGAACACAGATACGCAGTATTTT. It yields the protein CASSFGLAGNTDTQYF.